Below are 26 T cell receptor beta chains sequenced from a single sample in a study of blood T cell repertoires in COVID-19. TCRdb's copy holds only in-frame clones and misses some; the assay was immunoSEQ multiplex PCR. The sample yields 200,000 to 250,000 clones, roughly 80% seen once. Sequenced material: peripheral blood. These receptors were obtained from a woman aged 18-29 years with acute or convalescent COVID-19.

This clone occurred once. V usage is TRBV30 and J usage is TRBJ2-7, with no clear D. The V end lost 5 bases, the J end lost 6 bases, and 11 bases lay between the germline ends. The CDR3 length is 11 residues. The germline V gene has CDR1 GTSNPN and CDR2 SVGIG (reference sequence). CDR3 protein: CAWSGQVEQYF. In DNA form, the CDR3 reads TGTGCCTGGTCCGGCCAGGTCGAGCAGTACTTC.

This clone was seen a few times. The sample has other DNA sequences that encode this CDR3 too. The chain couples TRBV7-9 to TRBJ1-1, with D possibly TRBD1 on 5 matching bases. This CDR3 contains 13 residues. V gave up 2 bases and J gave up 3 bases, with 7 bases separating them. Looked up from germline, CDR1 is SEHNR and CDR2 is FQNEAQ (reference sequence). The CDR3 loop is CASSLTGDTEAFF. CDR3 bases: TGTGCCAGCAGCTTAACGGGGGACACTGAAGCTTTCTTT.

The V gene is TRBV7-2, the J gene TRBJ2-1; 11 nucleotides line up with TRBD2. Germline assignment: CDR1 SGHTA and CDR2 FQGNSA. Unmatched junction bases numbered 7, after V lost 7 bases and J lost 5 bases. The CDR3 covers 15 residues. As DNA, the CDR3 is TGTGCCAGCAATACGGGACTAGCGGACCACAATGAGCAGTTCTTC. Its translation is CASNTGLADHNEQFF.

V and J are TRBV7-2 and TRBJ2-5; D might be TRBD2 (6 bases). The CDR3 has 13 residues. V lost 3 bases to trimming and J lost 2 bases, with 7 bases between them. Looked up from germline, CDR1 is SGHTA and CDR2 is FQGNSA. The CDR3 nucleotides read TGTGCCAGCAGCTTTAGCGGACAAGAGACCCAGTACTTC. Translation: CASSFSGQETQYF. Full variable domain (rest looked up from reference TRBV7-2 and TRBJ2-5): GAGVSQSPSNKVTEKGKDVELRCDPISGHTALYWYRQSLGQGLEFLIYFQGNSAPDKSGLPSDRFSAERTGGSVSTLTIQRTQQEDSAVYLCASSFSGQETQYFGPGTRLLVL.

The sample holds a few counts of this clone. The chain uses TRBV18 and TRBJ2-5; TRBD2 agrees at 11 bases. CDR1 KGHSH and CDR2 LQKENI come from the germline V gene. The CDR3 is 15 residues long. J lost 5 bases, V lost 3 bases, and 5 bases had no gene match. The CDR3 nucleotides read TGTGCCAGCTCACCTTCTAGCGGGAGGAGGGAGACCCAGTACTTC. Amino acids: CASSPSSGRRETQYF.

The chain recombines TRBV18 with TRBJ2-5; 10 bases match TRBD2. The trim removed 4 bases at V and 5 bases at J, leaving 10 bases unmatched. The CDR3 is 16 residues long. Germline values: CDR1 KGHSH, CDR2 LQKENI. The CDR3 loop reads CASSLRPAGGVETQYF. The CDR3 bases are TGTGCCAGCTCACTACGACCAGCGGGAGGGGTGGAGACCCAGTACTTC.

This clone has more than one count but fewer than ten. The rearrangement uses TRBV28 and TRBJ1-1; perhaps TRBD1 as D (5 bases). The CDR3 spans 14 residues. Germline V gene data show CDR1 as MDHEN and CDR2 as SYDVKM. V was trimmed by 3 bases and J by 8 bases, leaving 16 bases between them. The CDR3 sequence is CASSFPGMGREAFF. The CDR3 DNA reads as TGTGCCAGCAGTTTTCCAGGGATGGGTCGGGAAGCTTTCTTT.

V is TRBV9 and J is TRBJ2-3; 8 bases map to TRBD2. The V gene's germline CDR1 is SGDLS and CDR2 YYNGEE. This CDR3 region has 17 residues. With V trimmed by 0 bases and J by 4 bases, 10 bases remained unmatched. The CDR3 is CASSVVGSGTTPDTQYF. The CDR3 DNA follows: TGTGCCAGCAGCGTAGTAGGTAGCGGGACTACCCCAGATACGCAGTATTTT. Variable domain in full (rest from reference TRBV9 and TRBJ2-3): DSGVTQTPKHLITATGQRVTLRCSPRSGDLSVYWYQQSLDQGLQFLIQYYNGEERAKGNILERFSAQQFPDLHSELNLSSLELGDSALYFCASSVVGSGTTPDTQYFGPGTRLTVL.

The chain uses TRBV6-5 and TRBJ2-7; D is ambiguous. Germline loops: CDR1 MNHEY, CDR2 SVGAGI. V was clipped by 2 bases and J by 3 bases, with 14 bases between them. This CDR3 spans 15 amino acids. CDR3 loop: CASSYQATGYYEQYF. The CDR3 DNA sequence: TGTGCCAGCAGTTACCAGGCTACCGGATACTACGAGCAGTACTTC.

This clone was seen a single time. The rearrangement joins TRBV6-1 to TRBJ1-4; D is unclear. CDR1 is MNHNS, CDR2 SASEGT, per germline. The CDR3 runs 14 residues. The germline V and J ends were trimmed by 2 bases and 0 bases, with 4 bases remaining between them. Here the CDR3 reads CASSEHSTNEKLFF. As DNA, the CDR3 is TGTGCCAGCAGTGAACATTCAACTAATGAAAAACTGTTTTTT.

The chain links TRBV14 to TRBJ2-3; D is unresolved. The germline CDR1 and CDR2 sequences are SGHDN and FVKESK. CDR3 length equals 13 residues. V was cut by 2 bases and J by 5 bases, with 8 bases left in between. As DNA, the CDR3 is TGTGCCAGCAGCCAAAATATGTTAGATACGCAGTATTTT. This encodes CASSQNMLDTQYF.

The gene calls are TRBV5-4 and TRBJ1-6; 10 bases match TRBD1. J gave up 4 bases and V 2 bases, and 3 bases lay outside the gene matches. The CDR3 contains 16 residues. CDR1 and CDR2 (germline): SGHNT, YYREEE (reference sequence). The CDR3 sequence is CASSFGTGEYNSPLHF. DNA for the CDR3: TGTGCCAGCAGCTTCGGGACAGGGGAATATAATTCACCCCTCCACTTT.

The chain recombines TRBV5-1 with TRBJ2-2; possible D gene TRBD2, 6 bases. The CDR3 covers 14 residues. The germline V gene encodes CDR1 SGHRS and CDR2 YFSETQ. The V gene lost 2 bases and the J gene lost 7 bases, with 12 bases spanning the gap. CDR3 amino acids: CASSFGGVDGELFF. The DNA of the CDR3 is TGCGCCAGCAGCTTCGGGGGAGTCGACGGGGAGCTGTTTTTT.

The V call is TRBV29-1, the J call TRBJ2-1, with 7 bases lining up with TRBD2. The CDR3 has 16 residues. Germline loops: CDR1 SQVTM, CDR2 ANQGSEA. The V segment lost 0 bases and the J segment 4 bases; nucleotides outside the gene matches: 9. The CDR3 loop reads CSVEDGGRAVYNEQFF. Written as DNA, the CDR3 is TGCAGCGTTGAAGATGGTGGGAGGGCCGTTTACAATGAGCAGTTCTTC.

This chain joins TRBV6-2 or TRBV6-3 and TRBJ2-1, with D tentatively TRBD2 (5 bases). Trimming removed 4 bases from V and 0 bases from J, with 13 bases in between. Germline V lookup: CDR1 MNHEY, CDR2 SVGEGT. This CDR3 contains 16 residues. The CDR3 coding sequence is TGTGCCAGCAGTTTACTAGATTTGAGCTCCTACAATGAGCAGTTCTTC. Encoded protein: CASSLLDLSSYNEQFF.

The chain couples TRBV7-8 to TRBJ2-1, with D perhaps matching TRBD2 (6 bases). Per germline, CDR1 SGHVS and CDR2 FQNEAQ. The CDR3 totals 16 residues. Trimming pared 1 base from V and 0 bases from J, leaving 10 bases between. In DNA, the CDR3 is TGTGCCAGCAGCTTAGGTGGCGGGACCTCCTACAATGAGCAGTTCTTC. It yields the protein CASSLGGGTSYNEQFF.

The table lists this clone with a few counts. The V gene is TRBV18, the J gene TRBJ1-5, with D possibly being TRBD1 (5 bases). With 3 bases removed from V and 1 base from J, the gap between germline ends came to 10 bases. The V gene's germline CDR1 is KGHSH and CDR2 LQKENI. This CDR3 is 15 amino acids long. The CDR3 nucleotides are TGTGCCAGCTCACCGTATGGGGGGAGCAATCAGCCCCAGCATTTT. This sequence encodes CASSPYGGSNQPQHF.

This clone was seen only a few times. This chain connects TRBV28 to TRBJ1-2; D not certain. Germline values: CDR1 MDHEN, CDR2 SYDVKM. CDR3 size: 11 residues. V was shortened by 4 bases and J by 5 bases, with 5 bases between the two germline ends. The CDR3 DNA reads as TGTGCCAGCAGTTCCCCGTATGGCTACACCTTC. Amino acids: CASSSPYGYTF.

J is TRBJ1-4 and V is TRBV4-3; possibly TRBD1 for D (5 bases). Trimming stripped 5 bases from V and 5 bases from J, with 15 bases between. This CDR3 is 15 amino acids long. In germline, CDR1 is LGHNA, CDR2 YSLEER. CDR3 sequence reads: CASSILTGSNEKLFF. For the CDR3, the DNA is TGCGCCAGCAGCATACTCACAGGATCAAATGAAAAACTGTTTTTT.

This chain connects TRBV30 to TRBJ2-5; 9 bases match TRBD2. This CDR3 region has 17 residues. J lost 7 bases, V lost 1 base, and 16 bases had no gene match. Germline lookup yields CDR1 GTSNPN and CDR2 SVGIG (reference sequence). The CDR3 sequence is CAWSALWIAGVLGTQYF. CDR3 nucleotide sequence: TGTGCCTGGAGTGCTCTATGGATAGCGGGAGTCCTAGGGACCCAGTACTTC.

This rearrangement joins TRBV6-5 to TRBJ2-7, with D possibly matching TRBD1 (6 bases). This CDR3 contains 15 residues. Looked up from germline, CDR1 is MNHEY and CDR2 is SVGAGI. Trimming left V 0 bases short and J 3 bases short, with 12 bases between. As DNA, the CDR3 is TGTGCCAGCAGTTACTCCACAGGGCAGGTCTACGAGCAGTACTTC. Protein product: CASSYSTGQVYEQYF.

Note on this clone: Other DNA sequences from this sample encode an identical CDR3 as well. V and J are TRBV12-3 or TRBV12-4 and TRBJ1-2; unclear D gene. V dropped 6 bases and J dropped 9 bases, with 17 bases sitting between them. This CDR3 contains 13 residues. CDR3 sequence: CASSLTNWESYTF. For the CDR3, the DNA is TGTGCCAGCAGCCTAACCAACTGGGAGAGCTACACCTTC.

This clone was counted between two and nine times. The CDR3: CASSLAWSGTGSFGYTF. Here the CDR3 DNA reads TGTGCCAGCAGCTTGGCCTGGTCTGGGACAGGGTCTTTTGGCTACACCTTC. The V and J genes are TRBV5-5 and TRBJ1-2; 9 nucleotides agree with TRBD1. The CDR3 is made up of 17 amino acids. Trimming cost V 0 bases and J 7 bases; bases outside gene matches: 13. Germline CDR1 is SGHKS and CDR2 is YYEKEE (reference sequence).

The rearrangement joins TRBV6-2 or TRBV6-3 to TRBJ1-6; 7 bases are shared with TRBD1. From germline, CDR1 is MNHEY and CDR2 SVGEGT. The CDR3 is 17 amino acids. The ends lost 6 bases at V and 6 bases at J; junction bases unmatched: 14. CDR3 DNA sequence: TGTGCCAGCAGCGATCCGACCCGGGACAGACTTAATTCACCCCTCCACTTT. This sequence encodes CASSDPTRDRLNSPLHF.

The V call is TRBV6-2 or TRBV6-3, the J call TRBJ2-3; D unclear. Trimming removed 2 bases at V and 0 bases at J, with 3 bases between. Germline assignment: CDR1 MNHEY and CDR2 SVGEGT. The CDR3 has 13 amino acids. CDR3 nucleotides: TGTGCCAGCAGTTACCAGAGCACAGATACGCAGTATTTT. This gives the protein CASSYQSTDTQYF.

This clone occurred once. CDR3 coding DNA: TGTGCCAGCTCACAGCCGGGACTAGCGGAGACCCAGTACTTC. Translation: CASSQPGLAETQYF. This chain joins TRBV18 and TRBJ2-5; 10 bases align to TRBD2. Unmatched junction bases numbered 4, after V lost 4 bases and J lost 5 bases. The germline V gene has CDR1 KGHSH and CDR2 LQKENI. The CDR3 contains 14 residues. The whole variable domain, remainder taken from reference TRBV18 and TRBJ2-5, is NAGVMQNPRHLVRRRGQEARLRCSPMKGHSHVYWYRQLPEEGLKFMVYLQKENIIDESGMPKERFSAEFPKEGPSILRIQQVVRGDSAAYFCASSQPGLAETQYFGPGTRLLVL.